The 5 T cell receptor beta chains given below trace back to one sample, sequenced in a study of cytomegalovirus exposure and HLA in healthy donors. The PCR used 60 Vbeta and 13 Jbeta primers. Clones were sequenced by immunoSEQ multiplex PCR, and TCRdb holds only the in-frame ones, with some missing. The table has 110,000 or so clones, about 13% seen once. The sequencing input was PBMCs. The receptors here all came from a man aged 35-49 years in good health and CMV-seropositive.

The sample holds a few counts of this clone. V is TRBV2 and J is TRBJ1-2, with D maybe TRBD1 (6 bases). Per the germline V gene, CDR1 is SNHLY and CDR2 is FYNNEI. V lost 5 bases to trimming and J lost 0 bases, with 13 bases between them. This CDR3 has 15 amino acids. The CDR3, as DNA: TGTGCCAGCAGTCTGGACAGTACTACTAACTATGGCTACACCTTC. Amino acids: CASSLDSTTNYGYTF.

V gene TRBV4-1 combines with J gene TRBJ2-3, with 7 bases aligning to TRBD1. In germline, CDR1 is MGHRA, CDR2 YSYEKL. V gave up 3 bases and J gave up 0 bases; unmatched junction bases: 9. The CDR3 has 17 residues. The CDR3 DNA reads TGCGCCAGCAGCCATCATCAGACAGGGAGCAGCACAGATACGCAGTATTTT. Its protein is CASSHHQTGSSTDTQYF.

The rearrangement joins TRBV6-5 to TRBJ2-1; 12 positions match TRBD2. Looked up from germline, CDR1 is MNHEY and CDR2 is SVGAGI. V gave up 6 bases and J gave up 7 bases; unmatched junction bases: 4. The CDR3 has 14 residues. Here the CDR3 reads CASRSGTSGNEQFF. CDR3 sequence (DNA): TGTGCCAGCAGGTCCGGGACTAGCGGGAATGAGCAGTTCTTC.

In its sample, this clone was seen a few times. The CDR3: CASSEGPGQGRNQPQHF. The CDR3 nucleotides are TGTGCCAGCAGTGAAGGTCCAGGACAGGGTCGCAATCAGCCCCAGCATTTT. The chain links TRBV2 to TRBJ1-5; 8 nucleotides line up with TRBD1. CDR3 length: 17 amino acids. CDR1 SNHLY and CDR2 FYNNEI come from the germline V gene. V shed 1 base, J shed 2 bases, and the junction held 7 bases outside the gene matches.

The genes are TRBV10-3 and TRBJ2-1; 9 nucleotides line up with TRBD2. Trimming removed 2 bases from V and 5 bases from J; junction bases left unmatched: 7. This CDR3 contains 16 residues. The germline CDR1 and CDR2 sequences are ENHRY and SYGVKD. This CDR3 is CAISEAVASGNNEQFF. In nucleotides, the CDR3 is TGTGCCATCAGTGAGGCAGTGGCTAGCGGGAACAATGAGCAGTTCTTC.